A single sample gave rise to the 8 T cell receptor beta chains below, sequenced in a study of cytomegalovirus exposure and HLA in healthy donors. Vbeta (60) and Jbeta (13) primers were used in the PCR. Sequencing was performed with immunoSEQ multiplex PCR; in TCRdb, only in-frame clones are kept and a portion is missing. The table shows approximately 200,000 clones, with 65% to 85% occurring only once. The material sequenced was PBMCs. These receptors were taken from a boy aged 2 to 9 in good health and CMV-seronegative.

In regard to this clone: One end of the junction does not line up with germline, which may come from a read error. The chain recombines TRBV6-6 with TRBJ1-2, with D tentatively TRBD1 (6 bases). The V gene's germline CDR1 is MNHNY and CDR2 SVGAGI (reference sequence). CDR3 length: 14 amino acids. Here the CDR3 DNA reads TGTGCCAGCAGTAACTCTAGGGGGGGCCGTGGCTACACCTTC. As protein: CASSNSRGGRGYTF.

The rearrangement joins TRBV2 to TRBJ1-1; D unresolved. The germline V and J ends were trimmed by 7 bases and 11 bases, with 17 bases remaining between them. The length of the CDR3 is 12 residues. Germline CDR1 SNHLY, CDR2 FYNNEI. CDR3 protein: CASTWTGMGAFF. The CDR3 region has the DNA TGTGCCAGCACCTGGACCGGGATGGGTGCTTTCTTT.

The chain is built from TRBV7-9 and TRBJ1-4; possible D gene TRBD1, 6 bases. The germline gives CDR1 SEHNR, CDR2 FQNEAQ (reference sequence). V was clipped by 5 bases and J by 0 bases, with 19 bases between them. This CDR3 has 18 residues. DNA of the CDR3: TGTGCCAGCAGCGCCCTTGGACAGAGGTCTGCAACTAATGAAAAACTGTTTTTT. Translated: CASSALGQRSATNEKLFF.

This clone was found a few times. The genes are TRBV2 and TRBJ1-1; D perhaps matches TRBD1 (6 bases). CDR1 and CDR2 from the germline V gene are SNHLY and FYNNEI. This CDR3 spans 12 amino acids. The germline V and J ends were trimmed by 2 bases and 6 bases, with 7 bases remaining between them. The CDR3 sequence is CASSESGAEAFF. In nucleotides, the CDR3 is TGTGCCAGCAGTGAATCAGGGGCTGAAGCTTTCTTT.

The chain has TRBV6-5 and TRBJ2-7; 9 bases align to TRBD2. The trim removed 0 bases at V and 0 bases at J, leaving 3 bases unmatched. Germline V gene sequence: CDR1 MNHEY, CDR2 SVGAGI. The length of the CDR3 is 16 residues. Here the CDR3 DNA reads TGTGCCAGCAGTTACTCCCTAGCGGGGACCTCCTACGAGCAGTACTTC. Encoded protein: CASSYSLAGTSYEQYF.

Points on this clone: The junction shows a germline mismatch at one end, possibly a read error. The rearrangement uses TRBV27 and TRBJ2-1, with D perhaps TRBD2 (7 bases). CDR3 size: 14 residues. Germline assignment: CDR1 MNHEY and CDR2 SMNVEV (reference sequence). Here the CDR3 reads CASNLGGAWGEQFF. CDR3 coding DNA: TGTGCCAGCAATTTAGGGGGGGCGTGGGGTGAGCAGTTCTTC.

The chain carries TRBV18 and TRBJ1-5; 10 bases agree with TRBD1. V was clipped by 3 bases and J by 6 bases; unmatched bases: 5. This CDR3 spans 15 amino acids. Germline V gene data show CDR1 as KGHSH and CDR2 as LQKENI. The CDR3: CASSPGQGTGQPQHF. Written as DNA, the CDR3 is TGTGCCAGCTCACCGGGACAGGGGACCGGTCAGCCCCAGCATTTT.

This rearrangement joins TRBV5-4 to TRBJ2-2; D might be TRBD2 (6 bases). V was clipped by 0 bases and J by 7 bases, with 13 bases between them. CDR1 is SGHNT, CDR2 YYREEE, per germline (reference sequence). The CDR3 totals 15 residues. CDR3 amino acids: CASSLGRVQGGELFF. In DNA, the CDR3 is TGTGCCAGCAGCTTGGGGAGGGTACAAGGCGGGGAGCTGTTTTTT.